Shown below are 5 T cell receptor beta chains from a single sample sequenced in a study of T cells in Graves' hyperthyroidism and ophthalmopathy. Amplified TCR beta CDR3 regions came from RNA transcripts. Initially, a first-round RT-PCR of the TCR CDR3 employed the HTBI primer set. TCRdb re-derived calls from the multiplex PCR reads in MiXCR, one entry per CDR3 protein. Here the sample spans nearly 600,000 distinct CDR3 sequences, 14% being singletons. Sequencing was done on a sample of blood. The source of these receptors is a woman aged 18-29 years with Graves' ophthalmopathy.

This clonotype was counted many times. The V call is TRBV5-1, the J call TRBJ1-1, with D unresolved. CDR1 is SGHRS, CDR2 YFSETQ, per germline. Trimming removed 0 bases from V and 4 bases from J, with 10 bases in between. The CDR3 loop spans 14 amino acids. The CDR3 here is CASSLGIKSTEAFF. The CDR3 DNA reads TGCGCCAGCAGCTTGGGAATTAAGAGCACTGAAGCTTTCTTT.

The sample holds a few counts of this clonotype. A read error may produce the germline difference seen at one junction end. This rearrangement joins TRBV5-1 to TRBJ2-2; 7 positions match TRBD2. This CDR3 region has 17 residues. The germline gives CDR1 SGHRS, CDR2 YFSETQ. CDR3 amino acids: CTSSLALAGVLTGELFF. The CDR3 DNA reads as TGCACCAGCAGCTTGGCCCTGGCGGGAGTCTTGACCGGGGAGCTGTTTTTT.

This clonotype came up a few times. This sequence joins TRBV14 and TRBJ2-2; the match to TRBD2 covers 7 bases. J was trimmed by 0 bases and V by 4 bases; bases with no gene match: 2. CDR3 length: 15 amino acids. Germline V gene sequence: CDR1 SGHDN, CDR2 FVKESK. The CDR3 is CASSLAGTNTGELFF. In nucleotides, the CDR3 is TGTGCCAGCAGCCTAGCGGGCACGAACACCGGGGAGCTGTTTTTT.

As regards this clonotype: This may stem from a read error, because a much larger clone lies one nucleotide away. This rearrangement joins TRBV6-1 to TRBJ1-1; possibly TRBD1 for D (5 bases). Germline CDR1 reads MNHNS; CDR2 reads SASEGT. The CDR3 is made up of 14 amino acids. V was clipped by 8 bases and J by 4 bases, with 17 bases between them. In DNA, the CDR3 is TGTGCCAGCGGTAACCGCAAGAGGGGCACTGAAGCTTTCTTT. Its translation is CASGNRKRGTEAFF.

This clonotype was observed at least ten times. The V and J genes are TRBV29-1 and TRBJ2-3, with TRBD1 identical over 11 bases. Germline V gene data show CDR1 as SQVTM and CDR2 as ANQGSEA. With V trimmed by 7 bases and J by 3 bases, 9 bases remained unmatched. This CDR3 region has 15 residues. The CDR3 nucleotides are TGCAGCGGGGGAACCGGGACAGGGGGAACAGATACGCAGTATTTT. Translation gives CSGGTGTGGTDTQYF.